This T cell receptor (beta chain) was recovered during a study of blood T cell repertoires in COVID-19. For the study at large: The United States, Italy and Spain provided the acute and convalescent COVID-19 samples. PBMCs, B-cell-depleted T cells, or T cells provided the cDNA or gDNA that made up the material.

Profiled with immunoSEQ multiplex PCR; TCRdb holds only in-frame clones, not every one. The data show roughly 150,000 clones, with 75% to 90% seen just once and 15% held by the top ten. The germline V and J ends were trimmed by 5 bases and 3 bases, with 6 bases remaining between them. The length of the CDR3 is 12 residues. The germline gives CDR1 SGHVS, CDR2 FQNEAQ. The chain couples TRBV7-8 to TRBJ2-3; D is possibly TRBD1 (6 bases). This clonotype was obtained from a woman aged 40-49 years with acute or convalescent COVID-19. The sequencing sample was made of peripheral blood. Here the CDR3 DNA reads TGTGCCAGCAGCCAGGGGACAGATACGCAGTATTTT. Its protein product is CASSQGTDTQYF. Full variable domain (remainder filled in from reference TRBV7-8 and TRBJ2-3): GAGVSQSPRYKVAKRGQDVALRCDPISGHVSLFWYQQALGQGPEFLTYFQNEAQLDKSGLPSDRFFAERPEGSVSTLKIQRTQQEDSAVYLCASSQGTDTQYFGPGTRLTVL.